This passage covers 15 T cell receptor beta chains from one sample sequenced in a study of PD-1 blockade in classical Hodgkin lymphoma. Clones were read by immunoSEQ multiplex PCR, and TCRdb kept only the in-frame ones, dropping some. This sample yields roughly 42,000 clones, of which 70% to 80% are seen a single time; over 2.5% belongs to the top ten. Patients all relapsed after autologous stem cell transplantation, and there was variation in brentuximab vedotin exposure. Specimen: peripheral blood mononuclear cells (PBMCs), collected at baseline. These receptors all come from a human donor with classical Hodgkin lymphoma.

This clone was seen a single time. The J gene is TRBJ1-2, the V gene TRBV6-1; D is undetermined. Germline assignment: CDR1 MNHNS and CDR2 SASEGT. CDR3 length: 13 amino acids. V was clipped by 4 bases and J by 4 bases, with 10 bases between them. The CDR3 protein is CASSVSSIYGYTF. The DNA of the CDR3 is TGTGCCAGCAGTGTGTCGTCCATCTATGGCTACACCTTC.

Here the CDR3 DNA reads TGTGCCAGCAGCTTCGGGACCGAATACGAGCAGTACTTC. Amino acid sequence: CASSFGTEYEQYF. The chain joins TRBV7-3 to TRBJ2-7; D might be TRBD1 or TRBD2, each matching 5 bases. The germline V and J ends were trimmed by 3 bases and 4 bases, with 10 bases remaining between them. The CDR3 has 13 amino acids. The germline gives CDR1 SGHTA, CDR2 FQGTGA.

Written as DNA, the CDR3 is TGTGCCAGCAGCGTAGACGCGACTAGCGGGACCTCCTACAATGAGCAGTTCTTC. Translation gives CASSVDATSGTSYNEQFF. The chain recombines TRBV9 with TRBJ2-1, with 11 bases that match TRBD2. Germline V gene data show CDR1 as SGDLS and CDR2 as YYNGEE. J gave up 0 bases and V 0 bases, and 5 bases lay outside the gene matches. The CDR3 covers 18 residues. Full variable domain (rest looked up from reference TRBV9 and TRBJ2-1): DSGVTQTPKHLITATGQRVTLRCSPRSGDLSVYWYQQSLDQGLQFLIQYYNGEERAKGNILERFSAQQFPDLHSELNLSSLELGDSALYFCASSVDATSGTSYNEQFFGPGTRLTVL.

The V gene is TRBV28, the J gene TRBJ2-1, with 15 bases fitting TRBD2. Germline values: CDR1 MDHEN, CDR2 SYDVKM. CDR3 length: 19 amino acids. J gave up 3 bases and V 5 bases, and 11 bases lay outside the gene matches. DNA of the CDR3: TGTGCCAGCAGTCACGGACTAGCGGGAGGGTCCCATTTCTACAATGAGCAGTTCTTC. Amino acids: CASSHGLAGGSHFYNEQFF.

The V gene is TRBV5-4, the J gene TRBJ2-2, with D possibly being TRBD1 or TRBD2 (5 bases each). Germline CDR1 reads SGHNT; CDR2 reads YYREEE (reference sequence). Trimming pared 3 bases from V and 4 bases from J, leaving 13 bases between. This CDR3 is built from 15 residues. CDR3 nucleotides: TGTGCCAGCAGCTGGGGACCTGAAATCACCGGGGAGCTGTTTTTT. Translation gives CASSWGPEITGELFF.

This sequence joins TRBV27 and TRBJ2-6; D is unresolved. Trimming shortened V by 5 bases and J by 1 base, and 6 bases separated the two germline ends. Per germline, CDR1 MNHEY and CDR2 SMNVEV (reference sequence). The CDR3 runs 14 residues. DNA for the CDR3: TGTGCCAGCAGTCCTGTGTCTGGGGCCAACGTCCTGACTTTC. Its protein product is CASSPVSGANVLTF.

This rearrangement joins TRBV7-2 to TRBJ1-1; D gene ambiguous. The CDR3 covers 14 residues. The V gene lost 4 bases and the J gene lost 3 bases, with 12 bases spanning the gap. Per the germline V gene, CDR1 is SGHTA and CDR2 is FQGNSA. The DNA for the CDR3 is TGTGCCAGCAGCTCTCGGGCCTTTTACACTGAAGCTTTCTTT. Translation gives CASSSRAFYTEAFF.

The CDR3 protein is CASSAGLADLEQYF. The CDR3 DNA reads TGTGCCAGCAGCGCCGGACTAGCGGACCTCGAGCAGTACTTC. The chain links TRBV9 to TRBJ2-7; 10 bases map to TRBD2. The CDR3 has 14 amino acids. V lost 3 bases to trimming and J lost 6 bases; unmatched junction nucleotides: 6. Germline values: CDR1 SGDLS, CDR2 YYNGEE.

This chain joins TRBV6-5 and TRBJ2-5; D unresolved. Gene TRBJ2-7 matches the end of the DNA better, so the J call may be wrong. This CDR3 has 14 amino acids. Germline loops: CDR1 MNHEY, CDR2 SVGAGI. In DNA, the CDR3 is TGTGCCAGCAGTTCCCGACCAGCTGTAGACGAGCAGTACTTC. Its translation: CASSSRPAVDEQYF.

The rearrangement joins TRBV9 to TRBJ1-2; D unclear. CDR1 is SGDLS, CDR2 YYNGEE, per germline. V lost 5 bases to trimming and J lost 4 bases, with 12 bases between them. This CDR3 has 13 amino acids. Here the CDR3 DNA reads TGTGCCAGCAGGGAGGACGGTGGCTATGGCTACACCTTC. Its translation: CASREDGGYGYTF. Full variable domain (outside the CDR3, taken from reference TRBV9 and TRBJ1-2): DSGVTQTPKHLITATGQRVTLRCSPRSGDLSVYWYQQSLDQGLQFLIQYYNGEERAKGNILERFSAQQFPDLHSELNLSSLELGDSALYFCASREDGGYGYTFGSGTRLTVV.

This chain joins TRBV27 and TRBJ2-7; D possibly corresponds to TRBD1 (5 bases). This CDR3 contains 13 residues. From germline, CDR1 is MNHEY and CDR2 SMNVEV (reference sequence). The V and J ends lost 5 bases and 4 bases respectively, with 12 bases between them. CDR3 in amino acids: CASSPETEYEQYF. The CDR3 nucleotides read TGTGCCAGCAGTCCCGAGACAGAGTACGAGCAGTACTTC.

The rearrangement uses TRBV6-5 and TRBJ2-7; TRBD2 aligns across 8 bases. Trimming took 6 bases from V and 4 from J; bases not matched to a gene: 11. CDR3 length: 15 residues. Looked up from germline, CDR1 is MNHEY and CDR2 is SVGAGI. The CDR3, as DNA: TGTGCCAGCAGAACCTCCGGGACTAGTCTGTACGAGCAGTACTTC. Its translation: CASRTSGTSLYEQYF.

The CDR3 here is CASSQEGQGTEKLFF. CDR3 DNA: TGCGCCAGCAGCCAAGAAGGGCAGGGTACTGAAAAACTGTTTTTT. V gene TRBV4-3 combines with J gene TRBJ1-4; TRBD1 might be the D (5 bases). Germline V gives CDR1 LGHNA, CDR2 YSLEER. The CDR3 length is 15 residues. The ends were cut back, 0 bases at V and 7 bases at J, with 12 bases in the middle.

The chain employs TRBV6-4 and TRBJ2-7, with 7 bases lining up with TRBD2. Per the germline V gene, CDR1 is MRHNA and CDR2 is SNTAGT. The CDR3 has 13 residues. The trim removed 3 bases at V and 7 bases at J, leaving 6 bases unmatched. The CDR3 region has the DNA TGTGCCAGCAGTGAGGCTAGCGGAACGGAGCAGTACTTC. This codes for CASSEASGTEQYF.

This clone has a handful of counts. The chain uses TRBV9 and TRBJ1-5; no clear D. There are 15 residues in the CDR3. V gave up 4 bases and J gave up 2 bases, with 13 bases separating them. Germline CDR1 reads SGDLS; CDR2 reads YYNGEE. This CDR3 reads CASSPEAHGNQPQHF. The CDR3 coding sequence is TGTGCCAGCAGCCCGGAGGCCCATGGCAATCAGCCCCAGCATTTT.